This T cell receptor (beta chain) was obtained from a study of blood T cell repertoires in COVID-19. Per the original methods: Counts of nucleated cells, estimated from reference gene primer amplification, were obtained. Measured with immunoSEQ multiplex PCR; TCRdb has only the in-frame clones, and not every one. Clonal size and the V and J genes are those of that table, whereas D and trimming came from the DNA. The repertoire holds 100,000 to 120,000 clones, with 80% to 85% as singletons. The sample holds a few counts of this clone. The CDR3 is 15 amino acids. CDR1 and CDR2 (germline): MDHEN, SYDVKM. With 3 bases clipped from V and 6 bases from J, the junction kept 3 bases outside the gene matches.

Source material: peripheral blood. This chain links TRBV28 with TRBJ2-2; 11 bases line up with TRBD2. The TCR sequence derives from an elderly man with acute or convalescent COVID-19. Here the CDR3 DNA reads TGTGCCAGCAGTTTCTTTAGCGGGAGGGCCGGGGAGCTGTTTTTT. Translation gives CASSFFSGRAGELFF. Using reference TRBV28 and TRBJ2-2 for the parts outside the CDR3, the full variable domain is DVKVTQSSRYLVKRTGEKVFLECVQDMDHENMFWYRQDPGLGLRLIYFSYDVKMKEKGDIPEGYSVSREKKERFSLILESASTNQTSMYLCASSFFSGRAGELFFGEGSRLTVL.